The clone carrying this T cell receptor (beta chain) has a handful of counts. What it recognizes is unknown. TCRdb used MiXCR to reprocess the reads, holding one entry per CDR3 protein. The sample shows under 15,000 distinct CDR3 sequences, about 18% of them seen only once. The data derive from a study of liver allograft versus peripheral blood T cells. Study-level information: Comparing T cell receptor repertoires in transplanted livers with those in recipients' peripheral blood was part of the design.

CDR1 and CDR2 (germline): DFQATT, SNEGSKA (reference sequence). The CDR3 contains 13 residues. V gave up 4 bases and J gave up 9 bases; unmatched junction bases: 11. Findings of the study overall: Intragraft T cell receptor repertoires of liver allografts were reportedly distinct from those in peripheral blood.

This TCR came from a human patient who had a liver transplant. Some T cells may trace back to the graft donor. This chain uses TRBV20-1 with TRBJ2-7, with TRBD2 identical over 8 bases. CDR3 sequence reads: CSAIAGQDRGQYF. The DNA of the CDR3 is TGCAGTGCTATAGCGGGGCAGGATCGGGGGCAGTACTTC.